These T cell receptor beta chains were read from a single sample in a study of OX40 agonist ivuxolimab in advanced cancers. TCRdb's table, derived via immunoSEQ multiplex PCR, lists solely in-frame clones and lacks some. Here the sample spans about 100,000 clones, around 90% being singletons. Sequences were derived from CD4+ or CD8+ T cells sorted from blood, sampled in a trial of the OX40 agonist ivuxolimab. These receptors all stem from an adult with an advanced solid tumor such as melanoma, head and neck, liver or kidney cancer. The CDR3 runs from the conserved cysteine through the conserved F or W. D genes are given only for firm matches. For some rows the clone size is stated as once, few or many, or as a class when expanded; others skip it.

cdr3_aa: CASSSRTGGVGTEAFF
cdr3_nt: TGTGCCAGCAGCTCACGGACAGGGGGCGTAGGTACTGAAGCTTTCTTT
j_call: TRBJ1-1
v_call: TRBV7-2
clone_size: NA
d_call: TRBD1

cdr3_aa: CASSFDRRQPQHF
cdr3_nt: TGTGCCAGCAGCTTCGACAGGCGTCAGCCCCAGCATTTT
j_call: TRBJ1-5
v_call: TRBV7-2
clone_size: NA
d_call: NA

cdr3_aa: CASSVIGPYEQYF
cdr3_nt: TGTGCCAGCAGTGTGATCGGCCCCTACGAGCAGTACTTC
j_call: TRBJ2-7
v_call: TRBV6-1
clone_size: few
d_call: NA

cdr3_aa: CASSMGDRTEAFF
cdr3_nt: TGTGCCAGTAGTATGGGGGACAGAACTGAAGCTTTCTTT
j_call: TRBJ1-1
v_call: TRBV19
clone_size: NA
d_call: TRBD1

cdr3_aa: CASSSSLATNEKLFF
cdr3_nt: TGTGCCAGCAGCTCCTCCCTAGCAACTAATGAAAAACTGTTTTTT
j_call: TRBJ1-4
v_call: TRBV9
clone_size: NA
d_call: NA

cdr3_aa: CASSLTRRNEQFF
cdr3_nt: TGTGCCAGCAGTTTAACTCGACGCAATGAGCAGTTCTTC
j_call: TRBJ2-1
v_call: TRBV27
clone_size: few
d_call: NA

cdr3_aa: CASSQEPFGYNEQFF
cdr3_nt: TGCGCCAGCAGCCAAGAACCGTTCGGATACAATGAGCAGTTCTTC
j_call: TRBJ2-1
v_call: TRBV4-3
clone_size: NA
d_call: NA

cdr3_aa: CASSFPGQYYEQYF
cdr3_nt: TGTGCCAGCAGTTTCCCGGGACAATATTACGAGCAGTACTTC
j_call: TRBJ2-7
v_call: TRBV28
clone_size: NA
d_call: NA

cdr3_aa: CASSQGLLEKLFF
cdr3_nt: TGTGCCAGCAGCCAGGGACTGCTTGAAAAACTGTTTTTT
j_call: TRBJ1-4
v_call: TRBV7-2
clone_size: NA
d_call: NA

cdr3_aa: CASSLNGRAVDEQYF
cdr3_nt: TGTGCCAGCAGCTTAAACGGGAGGGCCGTCGACGAGCAGTACTTC
j_call: TRBJ2-7
v_call: TRBV7-2
clone_size: NA
d_call: TRBD2

cdr3_aa: CASSASRSSYNEQFF
cdr3_nt: TGTGCCAGCAGCGCTAGCAGAAGCTCCTACAATGAGCAGTTCTTC
j_call: TRBJ2-1
v_call: TRBV7-2
clone_size: NA
d_call: NA

cdr3_aa: CASSFSGANVLTF
cdr3_nt: TGTGCCAGCAGCTTCTCTGGGGCCAACGTCCTGACTTTC
j_call: TRBJ2-6
v_call: TRBV28
clone_size: many
d_call: NA

cdr3_aa: CASSGTGHLNYGYTF
cdr3_nt: TGTGCCAGCAGCGGTACGGGACACCTTAACTATGGCTACACCTTC
j_call: TRBJ1-2
v_call: TRBV9
clone_size: NA
d_call: NA

cdr3_aa: CASSARIGSYNEQFF
cdr3_nt: TGTGCCAGCAGTGCCCGGATAGGATCCTACAATGAGCAGTTCTTC
j_call: TRBJ2-1
v_call: TRBV6-1
clone_size: once
d_call: NA

cdr3_aa: CASSRSGGRNTQYF
cdr3_nt: TGCGCCAGCAGCCGAAGCGGGGGGAGGAATACGCAGTATTTT
j_call: TRBJ2-3
v_call: TRBV4-3
clone_size: once
d_call: TRBD2

cdr3_aa: CASINGAGPAGEQYF
cdr3_nt: TGTGCCAGCATAAATGGGGCGGGACCGGCGGGTGAGCAGTACTTC
j_call: TRBJ2-7
v_call: TRBV6-1
clone_size: NA
d_call: NA

cdr3_aa: CASSLAGGRQTQYF
cdr3_nt: TGTGCCAGCAGCTTAGCGGGAGGGCGGCAGACCCAGTACTTC
j_call: TRBJ2-5
v_call: TRBV7-2
clone_size: NA
d_call: TRBD2